This T cell receptor (beta chain) is drawn from a study of T cell repertoires in cytomegalovirus infection. Study conclusions and caveats: It was HLA-C-restricted CMV-specific TCR beta clonotypes that dominated the response ex vivo. Carriers of CMV plus the relevant HLA were identified by cumulative public TCR beta family frequency.

In this sample, this clonotype turned up many times. Antigen: not known. V was trimmed by 1 base and J by 2 bases, leaving 6 bases between them. CDR1 and CDR2 from the germline V gene are SGHTA and FQGNSA. CDR3 length: 13 amino acids. TCRdb called the reads again in MiXCR, with one record for every CDR3 protein. This table holds 510,000 or so distinct CDR3 sequences, more than 20% found once. The TCR comes from a human donor in good health (CMV status not recorded). Some clones in this sample may be carry-over from other donors' samples. Sequenced sample: PBMCs. V usage is TRBV7-2 and J usage is TRBJ2-7; D not certain. The CDR3 coding sequence is TGTGCCAGCAGCTTAGACCTAGCCTACGAGCAGTACGTC. Residues: CASSLDLAYEQYV.